The 3 T cell receptor beta chains below were found in one sample sequenced in a study of T cell clonality in common variable immunodeficiency (dated by TCRdb to the mid-2010s). Libraries came from the immunoSEQ multiplex PCR assay. The source is immuneACCESS, and TCRdb retained only in-frame sequences with V and J called. Part of the clones is not carried over; for the studies checked, unresolved V genes explain less than half of this, and the remainder is unexplained. For this sample, about 40,000 clones are listed, none of them singletons. In total, the top ten clones hold around 2.8% of the sample. What was sequenced was peripheral blood mononuclear cells. These receptors were collected from a person aged 18 to 75 in good health.

This clone came up many times. The read is 3 residues too short to cover the CDR3 end, so that end is filled in from the germline J gene. This chain uses TRBV5-1 with TRBJ2-5; TRBD2 agrees at 13 bases. J gave up 2 bases and V 1 base, and 5 bases lay outside the gene matches. Germline-derived CDR1 and CDR2 are SGHRS and YFSETQ. CDR3 length: 17 amino acids. CDR3 protein: CASSLQTSGRGQETQYF. The covered CDR3 bases are TGCGCCAGCAGCTTGCAAACTAGCGGGAGGGGACAAGAGACC. Full variable domain (remainder filled in from reference TRBV5-1 and TRBJ2-5): KAGVTQTPRYLIKTRGQQVTLSCSPISGHRSVSWYQQTPGQGLQFLFEYFSETQRNKGNFPGRFSGRQFSNSRSEMNVSTLELGDSALYLCASSLQTSGRGQETQYFGPGTRLLVL.

Of note for this clone: The sequenced fragment ends 3 residues before the CDR3 boundary, so the rest is inferred from the germline J gene. V usage is TRBV6-2 or TRBV6-3 and J usage is TRBJ2-3, with D perhaps matching TRBD2 (6 bases). This CDR3 has 17 residues. V was trimmed by 2 bases and J by 4 bases, leaving 19 bases between them. In germline, CDR1 is MNHEY, CDR2 SVGEGT. This CDR3 is CASSYGERDLSADTQYF. Partial CDR3 DNA: TGTGCCAGCAGTTACGGAGAACGGGACTTGAGCGCAGATACG.

This clone showed up many times. The read ends 3 residues before the CDR3 terminus; that terminus is restored from the germline J gene. The gene calls are TRBV30 and TRBJ2-2, with a weak D call TRBD2 (6 bases). CDR3 size: 14 residues. Germline values: CDR1 GTSNPN, CDR2 SVGIG (reference sequence). The CDR3 is CAWNKPGLNEKLFF. The part of the CDR3 DNA that was read is TGTGCCTGGAACAAGCCGGGACTTAATGAAAAG.